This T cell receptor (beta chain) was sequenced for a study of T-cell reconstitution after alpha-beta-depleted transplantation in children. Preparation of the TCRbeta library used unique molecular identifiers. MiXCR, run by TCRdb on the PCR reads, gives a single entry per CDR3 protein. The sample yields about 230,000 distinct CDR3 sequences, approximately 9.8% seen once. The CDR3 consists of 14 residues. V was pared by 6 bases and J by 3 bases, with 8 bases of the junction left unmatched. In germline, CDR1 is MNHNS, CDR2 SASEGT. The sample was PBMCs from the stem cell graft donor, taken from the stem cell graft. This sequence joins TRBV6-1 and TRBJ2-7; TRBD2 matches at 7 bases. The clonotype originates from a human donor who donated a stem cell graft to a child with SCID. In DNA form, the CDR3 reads TGTGCCAGCAGCGTGATTGGGGGGGGCTACGAGCAGTACTTC. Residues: CASSVIGGGYEQYF.